The 14 T cell receptor beta chains reported below all come from one sample, sequenced in a study of blood T cell repertoires in COVID-19 (dated by TCRdb to about 2020). The library was built by means of the immunoSEQ multiplex PCR assay. TCRdb obtained this table from immuneACCESS and retained in-frame rearrangements with V and J assigned. These tables miss some clones; where compared with another copy, unresolved V genes account for less than half of the shortfall, and the remainder is unexplained. For this sample there are some 60,000 clones; 73% appear just once. Of the sample, 15% to 20% is held by the ten largest clones. The sequencing sample was made of peripheral blood. All receptors come from a woman in her forties or fifties with active or convalescent COVID-19.

The chain couples TRBV4-1 to TRBJ2-3; 16 nucleotides align to TRBD2. The CDR3 length is 21 residues. Germline values: CDR1 MGHRA, CDR2 YSYEKL. V shed 1 base, J shed 1 base, and the junction held 11 bases outside the gene matches. The CDR3 region has the DNA TGCGCCAGCAGCCAAGGCCAGGGACTAGCGGGAGGGCCTAGGGGCACAGATACGCAGTATTTT. It specifies CASSQGQGLAGGPRGTDTQYF.

The rearrangement uses TRBV27 and TRBJ2-2; D gene ambiguous. The V end was cut by 4 bases, the J end by 4 bases, with 10 bases between. The germline V gene encodes CDR1 MNHEY and CDR2 SMNVEV (reference sequence). This CDR3 has 14 residues. CDR3 sequence (DNA): TGTGCCAGCAGTTACATACAGACCACCGGGGAGCTGTTTTTT. It yields the protein CASSYIQTTGELFF.

This chain links TRBV6-1 with TRBJ2-7, with 8 positions matching TRBD1. This CDR3 comprises 16 residues. Trimming cost V 4 bases and J 2 bases; bases outside gene matches: 10. Germline V gene sequence: CDR1 MNHNS, CDR2 SASEGT. CDR3 nucleotide sequence: TGTGCCAGCAGTGCGAATGACAGGGGATTGGCCTACGAGCAGTACTTC. Translating gives CASSANDRGLAYEQYF.

V usage is TRBV3-1 (or the pseudogene TRBV3-2) and J usage is TRBJ2-4, with 7 positions matching TRBD2. From germline, CDR1 is LGHDT and CDR2 YNNKEL (reference sequence). The V segment lost 0 bases and the J segment 9 bases; nucleotides outside the gene matches: 11. CDR3 length: 16 amino acids. CDR3 amino acids: CASSQDGVGGRTIQYF. In nucleotides, the CDR3 is TGTGCCAGCAGCCAAGACGGCGTGGGGGGGAGAACCATTCAGTACTTC.

The chain carries TRBV27 and TRBJ1-1; 7 positions match TRBD1. Germline CDR1 is MNHEY and CDR2 is SMNVEV (reference sequence). Trimming cost V 7 bases and J 5 bases; bases outside gene matches: 7. The CDR3 totals 13 residues. CDR3 in DNA: TGTGCCAGCAATACAGGGGAGGCAACTGAAGCTTTCTTT. As protein: CASNTGEATEAFF.

This clone is termed medium-sized. V gene TRBV7-9 combines with J gene TRBJ2-2, with a tentative D call TRBD2 (5 bases). CDR3 length equals 15 residues. Germline assignment: CDR1 SEHNR and CDR2 FQNEAQ (reference sequence). Trimming stripped 8 bases from V and 6 bases from J, with 19 bases between. This CDR3 is CASRFSRRSPGELFF. The CDR3 nucleotides are TGTGCCAGCCGATTTTCCCGGAGGTCACCCGGGGAGCTGTTTTTT.

The J gene is TRBJ1-1, the V gene TRBV14; 12 positions match TRBD1. V was pared by 4 bases and J by 0 bases, with 9 bases of the junction left unmatched. CDR3 length equals 18 residues. CDR1 SGHDN and CDR2 FVKESK come from the germline V gene. The CDR3 DNA reads as TGTGCCAGCAGCCTGTTGCCGGGACAGGGGGCATTGAACACTGAAGCTTTCTTT. Its protein product is CASSLLPGQGALNTEAFF. The full variable domain, its missing parts supplied by reference TRBV14 and TRBJ1-1, is EAGVTQFPSHSVIEKGQTVTLRCDPISGHDNLYWYRRVMGKEIKFLLHFVKESKQDESGMPNNRFLAERTGGTYSTLKVQPAELEDSGVYFCASSLLPGQGALNTEAFFGQGTRLTVV.

V gene TRBV5-1 combines with J gene TRBJ2-7; D might be TRBD1 (5 bases). V lost 0 bases, J lost 1 base, and 8 bases lay in between. Per germline, CDR1 SGHRS and CDR2 YFSETQ. The CDR3 length is 14 residues. The CDR3 nucleotides are TGCGCCAGCAGCTTGGAAAGGGGATCCTACGAGCAGTACTTC. Translated: CASSLERGSYEQYF.

The CDR3 sequence: CASSYTTGTALDEQFF. CDR3 nucleotides: TGTGCCAGCAGCTATACTACCGGGACTGCCCTAGATGAGCAGTTCTTC. The J gene is TRBJ2-1, the V gene TRBV5-6, with D possibly being TRBD2 (6 bases). From germline, CDR1 is SGHDT and CDR2 YYEEEE. V lost 3 bases to trimming and J lost 8 bases, with 21 bases between them. The length of the CDR3 is 16 residues.

This clone came up a few times. This chain connects TRBV25-1 to TRBJ2-3, with unresolved D. Germline V gene lookup returns CDR1 MGHDK and CDR2 SYGVNS. This CDR3 comprises 13 residues. V was trimmed by 1 base and J by 6 bases, leaving 8 bases between them. The CDR3 here is CASSESPADTQYF. The CDR3 DNA reads TGTGCCAGCAGTGAATCCCCAGCGGATACGCAGTATTTT.

The V gene is TRBV10-2, the J gene TRBJ2-2, with 9 nucleotides matching TRBD2. Germline lookup yields CDR1 WSHSY and CDR2 SAAADI. CDR3 size: 16 residues. Trimming cost V 3 bases and J 6 bases; bases outside gene matches: 8. The CDR3 DNA reads TGCGCCAGCAGTGAAGGCGTAGCGGGAGATGCCGGGGAGCTGTTTTTT. Translated, it gives CASSEGVAGDAGELFF.

V usage is TRBV15 and J usage is TRBJ2-7; TRBD2 might be the D (5 bases). V shed 4 bases and J shed 6 bases, with 13 bases lying between them. The germline V gene encodes CDR1 LNHNV and CDR2 YYDKDF (reference sequence). The CDR3 sequence is 13 residues long. The CDR3 DNA sequence: TGTGCCACCAGCACCCGGGGAGCATTCGAGCAGTACTTC. This gives the protein CATSTRGAFEQYF.

CDR3 sequence reads: CASSFMGAGEQYF. The CDR3 DNA reads TGTGCCAGCAGTTTTATGGGGGCAGGCGAGCAGTACTTC. The V gene is TRBV12-3 or TRBV12-4, the J gene TRBJ2-7; possibly TRBD1 for D (6 bases). Trimming stripped 3 bases from V and 6 bases from J, with 12 bases between. This CDR3 region has 13 residues.

The chain carries TRBV30 and TRBJ1-1, with a tentative D call TRBD1 (5 bases). There are 11 residues in the CDR3. In germline, CDR1 is GTSNPN, CDR2 SVGIG (reference sequence). V was shortened by 7 bases and J by 0 bases, with 6 bases between the two germline ends. CDR3 loop: CASTVNTEAFF. The CDR3 DNA reads as TGTGCCTCGACAGTGAACACTGAAGCTTTCTTT.